Listed below are T cell receptor beta chains from one sample, sequenced in a study of blood T cell repertoires in COVID-19. Produced via immunoSEQ multiplex PCR; TCRdb's table is partial and in-frame only. The sample gives under 200,000 clones, about 88% of which show up once; 1.5% to 2% is in the top ten. Sequencing was done on a sample of peripheral blood. The source is a man aged 18-30 years with active or convalescent COVID-19. Each CDR3 is given with its conserved first and last residue. Fields, in order: J gene, V gene, D gene, clone size, CDR3 protein, CDR3 DNA. The D gene is left open where the match is weak. Expanded clones get a size class; other rows say once, few or many, or leave the size out.

J: TRBJ1-4
V: TRBV19
D: TRBD1
size: NA
CDR3: CASSIPRTGLMPNEKLFF
DNA: TGTGCCAGTAGTATCCCCCGGACAGGTTTAATGCCTAATGAAAAACTGTTTTTT

J: TRBJ2-7
V: TRBV19
D: TRBD1
size: NA
CDR3: CASSIETGVSYEQYF
DNA: TGTGCCAGTAGTATTGAGACAGGGGTCTCCTACGAGCAGTACTTC

J: TRBJ2-1
V: TRBV12-3/TRBV12-4
D: NA
size: once
CDR3: CASRSGDYNEQFF
DNA: TGTGCCAGCAGATCGGGTGATTACAATGAGCAGTTCTTC

J: TRBJ1-2
V: TRBV7-2
D: NA
size: NA
CDR3: CASSLKGGIGYTF
DNA: TGTGCCAGCAGCTTAAAGGGCGGGATCGGCTACACCTTC

J: TRBJ2-1
V: TRBV2
D: NA
size: NA
CDR3: CASIGGQGNPSYNEQFF
DNA: TGTGCCAGCATCGGCGGCCAGGGTAATCCATCCTACAATGAGCAGTTCTTC

J: TRBJ2-7
V: TRBV10-3
D: TRBD1
size: NA
CDR3: CAISDEQGEPYEQYF
DNA: TGTGCCATCAGTGATGAACAGGGGGAACCCTACGAGCAGTACTTC

J: TRBJ1-2
V: TRBV7-9
D: NA
size: NA
CDR3: CASSLDLRGYTF
DNA: TGTGCCAGCAGCTTAGATCTACGGGGCTACACCTTC

J: TRBJ2-1
V: TRBV5-8
D: NA
size: few
CDR3: CASSQNTQRQFF
DNA: TGTGCCAGCAGCCAAAACACCCAAAGGCAGTTCTTC

J: TRBJ1-6
V: TRBV28
D: NA
size: few
CDR3: CASSFAYSALHF
DNA: TGTGCCAGCAGTTTTGCTTATTCGGCCCTCCACTTT

J: TRBJ2-1
V: TRBV7-9
D: NA
size: NA
CDR3: CASSLGGTVGLNEQFF
DNA: TGTGCCAGCAGCTTAGGGGGGACTGTCGGTTTAAATGAGCAGTTCTTC

J: TRBJ2-1
V: TRBV7-9
D: TRBD2
size: NA
CDR3: CASSFSSGYNEQFF
DNA: TGTGCCAGCAGCTTTTCTAGCGGCTATAATGAGCAGTTCTTC

J: TRBJ2-1
V: TRBV6-5
D: TRBD2
size: NA
CDR3: CASTYSGGRNEQFF
DNA: TGTGCCAGCACCTATAGCGGGGGCCGCAATGAGCAGTTCTTC

J: TRBJ1-2
V: TRBV27
D: TRBD1
size: NA
CDR3: CASSSDRGRVSGYTF
DNA: TGTGCCAGCAGTTCGGACAGGGGAAGAGTTAGTGGCTACACCTTC

J: TRBJ1-1
V: TRBV2
D: TRBD1
size: NA
CDR3: CASIPGQENTEAFF
DNA: TGTGCCAGCATCCCGGGACAGGAGAACACTGAAGCTTTCTTT

J: TRBJ1-5
V: TRBV2
D: NA
size: NA
CDR3: CASSVGGDQPQHF
DNA: TGTGCCAGCAGTGTGGGAGGGGATCAGCCCCAGCATTTT

J: TRBJ1-2
V: TRBV7-8
D: NA
size: NA
CDR3: CASSRSPDYGYTF
DNA: TGTGCCAGCAGCAGATCCCCAGACTATGGCTACACCTTC

J: TRBJ2-7
V: TRBV7-2
D: NA
size: NA
CDR3: CASSAIRGYEQYF
DNA: TGTGCCAGCAGTGCCATCAGGGGTTACGAGCAGTACTTC

J: TRBJ1-1
V: TRBV29-1
D: TRBD1
size: NA
CDR3: CSVGGPNTEAFF
DNA: TGCAGCGTAGGGGGCCCGAACACTGAAGCTTTCTTT

J: TRBJ1-1
V: TRBV12-3/TRBV12-4
D: TRBD1
size: NA
CDR3: CASSRTGRPEAFF
DNA: TGTGCCAGCAGTCGGACAGGGCGGCCTGAAGCTTTCTTT

J: TRBJ1-2
V: TRBV5-6
D: TRBD1
size: NA
CDR3: CASSRGQGGYTF
DNA: TGTGCCAGCAGCCGCGGACAGGGCGGCTACACCTTC

J: TRBJ2-3
V: TRBV6-4
D: TRBD2
size: few
CDR3: CASSDSPGGSTDTQYF
DNA: TGTGCCAGCAGTGACTCCCCGGGAGGGAGCACAGATACGCAGTATTTT

J: TRBJ2-3
V: TRBV19
D: TRBD1
size: once
CDR3: CASGQATDTQYF
DNA: TGTGCCAGCGGACAGGCCACAGATACGCAGTATTTT

J: TRBJ2-1
V: TRBV6-5
D: NA
size: NA
CDR3: CASSYSTGTNEQFF
DNA: TGTGCCAGCAGTTATTCAACAGGGACGAATGAGCAGTTCTTC

J: TRBJ1-6
V: TRBV30
D: NA
size: NA
CDR3: CAWSGVNSPLHF
DNA: TGTGCCTGGAGTGGTGTAAATTCACCCCTCCACTTT

J: TRBJ2-1
V: TRBV7-2
D: TRBD2
size: NA
CDR3: CASSFSITGGPNREQFF
DNA: TGTGCCAGCAGCTTCTCTATTACGGGAGGGCCTAACCGGGAGCAGTTCTTC

J: TRBJ2-3
V: TRBV2
D: TRBD2
size: NA
CDR3: CASSPQRGAEDTQYF
DNA: TGTGCCAGCAGTCCCCAGCGGGGCGCCGAGGATACGCAGTATTTT

J: TRBJ1-1
V: TRBV5-1
D: NA
size: once
CDR3: CASSAGQMNTEAFF
DNA: TGCGCCAGCAGCGCAGGACAAATGAACACTGAAGCTTTCTTT

J: TRBJ1-1
V: TRBV4-1
D: TRBD1
size: NA
CDR3: CASSRLGGQGKKNTEAFF
DNA: TGCGCCAGCAGCCGGTTAGGTGGACAGGGCAAGAAGAACACTGAAGCTTTCTTT

J: TRBJ2-7
V: TRBV6-1
D: NA
size: NA
CDR3: CASSEVTLDEQYF
DNA: TGTGCCAGCAGTGAGGTGACACTGGACGAGCAGTACTTC

J: TRBJ1-1
V: TRBV5-1
D: NA
size: NA
CDR3: CASSLRLENAKAFF
DNA: TGCGCCAGCAGCTTAAGATTAGAGAACGCAAAAGCTTTCTTT

J: TRBJ2-7
V: TRBV5-1
D: NA
size: NA
CDR3: CASSLWSGGQSYEQYF
DNA: TGCGCCAGCAGCTTGTGGTCAGGGGGGCAATCCTACGAGCAGTACTTC